This passage covers 12 T cell receptor beta chains from one sample sequenced in a study of shared clonotypes between healthy human individuals. The protocol was immunoSEQ multiplex PCR, while the TCRdb copy is restricted to in-frame clones and leaves out a portion. The data contain hundreds of thousands of clones, approximately 79% of them seen just once; the ten biggest clones take up 1.5% to 2%. Material for sequencing was memory CD4+ T cells sorted from blood. Subset described: CD45RA-negative fraction. These receptors came from a woman in her thirties in good health.

The chain carries TRBV6-5 and TRBJ2-7; D perhaps matches TRBD1 (6 bases). The CDR3 loop spans 14 amino acids. Per the germline V gene, CDR1 is MNHEY and CDR2 is SVGAGI. Trimming pared 10 bases from V and 2 bases from J, leaving 18 bases between. CDR3: CATRGDRPPYEQYF. The DNA for the CDR3 is TGTGCCACCAGGGGCGATCGCCCTCCCTACGAGCAGTACTTC.

The chain links TRBV29-1 to TRBJ2-7, with a weak D call TRBD2 (5 bases). Trimming pared 3 bases from V and 7 bases from J, leaving 16 bases between. This CDR3 comprises 13 residues. CDR1 and CDR2 from the germline V gene are SQVTM and ANQGSEA. CDR3 in amino acids: CSVDQRGTGEQYF. CDR3 sequence (DNA): TGCAGCGTTGATCAACGGGGTACGGGGGAGCAGTACTTC.

The V gene is TRBV5-1, the J gene TRBJ2-1; TRBD1 agrees at 11 bases. The trim removed 1 base at V and 7 bases at J, leaving 10 bases unmatched. This CDR3 is built from 17 residues. The germline V gene encodes CDR1 SGHRS and CDR2 YFSETQ. CDR3 amino acids: CASSLMPGTGGRNEQFF. CDR3 bases: TGCGCCAGCAGCTTGATGCCCGGGACAGGGGGTAGGAATGAGCAGTTCTTC. Looking up the rest from reference TRBV5-1 and TRBJ2-1 gives the full variable domain: KAGVTQTPRYLIKTRGQQVTLSCSPISGHRSVSWYQQTPGQGLQFLFEYFSETQRNKGNFPGRFSGRQFSNSRSEMNVSTLELGDSALYLCASSLMPGTGGRNEQFFGPGTRLTVL.

The chain carries TRBV2 and TRBJ1-4; 7 nucleotides line up with TRBD1. CDR3 length: 15 amino acids. J lost 5 bases, V lost 5 bases, and 8 bases had no gene match. Germline values: CDR1 SNHLY, CDR2 FYNNEI. The CDR3 DNA follows: TGTGCCAGCAGTTCAAGACAGGGAAAAAATGAAAAACTGTTTTTT. Protein sequence: CASSSRQGKNEKLFF.

V usage is TRBV11-3 and J usage is TRBJ2-1; no firm D call. V lost 5 bases and J lost 8, with 13 bases in between. Germline lookup yields CDR1 SGHNT and CDR2 YENEEA. The CDR3 spans 13 residues. The CDR3 sequence: CASSIYLGHEQFF. The CDR3 DNA reads as TGTGCCAGCAGCATTTACTTAGGCCATGAGCAGTTCTTC. The variable domain in full, with the rest retrieved from reference TRBV11-3 and TRBJ2-1, is EAGVVQSPRYKIIEKKQPVAFWCNPISGHNTLYWYLQNLGQGPELLIRYENEEAVDDSQLPKDRFSAERLKGVDSTLKIQPAELGDSAVYLCASSIYLGHEQFFGPGTRLTVL.

The chain has TRBV30 and TRBJ1-3; maybe TRBD1 (5 bases). From germline, CDR1 is GTSNPN and CDR2 SVGIG (reference sequence). V gave up 2 bases and J gave up 6 bases, with 17 bases separating them. There are 15 residues in the CDR3. The CDR3 region has the DNA TGTGCCTGGAGTCCCAGACAGAGCAAGAAAAACACCATATATTTT. Its protein is CAWSPRQSKKNTIYF.

This clone was detected ten times or more. The chain joins TRBV15 to TRBJ2-4, with a possible D match to TRBD1 (6 bases). The length of the CDR3 is 15 residues. V was clipped by 0 bases and J by 3 bases, with 9 bases between them. CDR1 is LNHNV and CDR2 is YYDKDF in the germline V gene (reference sequence). The CDR3 spells CATSRDRDNKNIQYF. CDR3 nucleotides: TGTGCCACCAGCAGAGACCGGGACAACAAAAACATTCAGTACTTC.

The chain recombines TRBV6-5 with TRBJ2-1, with D possibly being TRBD1 (6 bases). This CDR3 contains 14 residues. Deletions cut 8 bases from V and 4 bases from J, with 15 bases between. CDR1 and CDR2 from the germline V gene are MNHEY and SVGAGI. The CDR3 nucleotides are TGTGCCAGCCGTGATAGACAGGTATACAATGAGCAGTTCTTC. Translating gives CASRDRQVYNEQFF.

J is TRBJ2-7 and V is TRBV7-9, with 9 bases that match TRBD1. Germline V lookup: CDR1 SEHNR, CDR2 FQNEAQ (reference sequence). CDR3 length: 14 amino acids. The junction had 7 bases not matched to a gene; V was cut back by 5 bases and J by 5 bases. CDR3 DNA sequence: TGTGCCAGCAGCAACTGGGACAGGGTCCACGAGCAGTACTTC. Translated: CASSNWDRVHEQYF.

The chain uses TRBV14 and TRBJ1-1, with TRBD1 identical over 8 bases. CDR1 is SGHDN and CDR2 is FVKESK in the germline V gene. Trimming at V came to 4 bases and at J to 4 bases, leaving 11 bases not matched to a gene. The CDR3 runs to 16 residues. The CDR3 sequence: CASSLYRDRLSTEAFF. For the CDR3, the DNA is TGTGCCAGCAGCCTTTACCGGGACAGGCTGAGCACTGAAGCTTTCTTT.

Note on this clone: The identical CDR3 is also encoded by other nucleotide sequences in the sample. CDR3 DNA: TGTGCCACCAGCAGAGAGGCGGGGTCCTACAATGAGCAGTTCTTC. This gives the protein CATSREAGSYNEQFF. V gene TRBV15 combines with J gene TRBJ2-1; D might be TRBD2 (6 bases). V was trimmed by 0 bases and J by 1 base, leaving 7 bases between them. In germline, CDR1 is LNHNV, CDR2 YYDKDF (reference sequence). The CDR3 contains 15 residues.

The V gene is TRBV25-1, the J gene TRBJ2-7, with 8 bases lining up with TRBD2. V lost 4 bases to trimming and J lost 2 bases; unmatched junction nucleotides: 13. This CDR3 has 17 amino acids. Per germline, CDR1 MGHDK and CDR2 SYGVNS. In DNA, the CDR3 is TGTGCCAGCAGTGTTTCAAGCGGGAGTTCTTCCCCCTACGAGCAGTACTTC. Amino acid sequence: CASSVSSGSSSPYEQYF.